These 30 T cell receptor beta chains share one sample of origin, sequenced in a study of cytomegalovirus exposure and HLA in healthy donors. Primers for the PCR totalled 60 Vbeta and 13 Jbeta. Using immunoSEQ multiplex PCR, the repertoire was profiled, and TCRdb retains in-frame clones only, with some absent. The sample has 170,000 or so clones, just over 75% seen once. The sample was PBMCs. Every receptor here comes from a woman between 25 and 40 years old in good health and CMV-seropositive.

The chain has TRBV5-4 and TRBJ2-1; the match to TRBD2 covers 7 bases. The CDR3 consists of 15 residues. J was trimmed by 6 bases and V by 2 bases; bases with no gene match: 8. Germline CDR1 and CDR2: SGHNT and YYREEE (reference sequence). The CDR3 loop is CASSFHGGGLNEQFF. The CDR3 DNA follows: TGTGCCAGCAGCTTCCATGGGGGAGGGCTCAATGAGCAGTTCTTC.

The chain employs TRBV6-5 and TRBJ2-5; TRBD2 agrees at 11 bases. The CDR3 covers 16 residues. Germline V gene data show CDR1 as MNHEY and CDR2 as SVGAGI. V lost 0 bases to trimming and J lost 2 bases; unmatched junction nucleotides: 2. Written as DNA, the CDR3 is TGTGCCAGCAGTTACTCTAGCGGGGGGGGGCAAGAGACCCAGTACTTC. Its protein product is CASSYSSGGGQETQYF.

V usage is TRBV5-1 and J usage is TRBJ1-2; tentatively, D is TRBD1 (5 bases). The CDR3 contains 13 residues. Germline lookup yields CDR1 SGHRS and CDR2 YFSETQ. V was cut by 5 bases and J by 4 bases, with 12 bases left in between. The CDR3 spells CASSGGEPYGYTF. Written as DNA, the CDR3 is TGCGCCAGCAGTGGGGGGGAACCCTATGGCTACACCTTC. Full variable domain (outside the CDR3, taken from reference TRBV5-1 and TRBJ1-2): KAGVTQTPRYLIKTRGQQVTLSCSPISGHRSVSWYQQTPGQGLQFLFEYFSETQRNKGNFPGRFSGRQFSNSRSEMNVSTLELGDSALYLCASSGGEPYGYTFGSGTRLTVV.

This chain joins TRBV6-5 and TRBJ2-3; D call uncertain. The V end was cut by 6 bases, the J end by 2 bases, with 15 bases between. Germline V gene lookup returns CDR1 MNHEY and CDR2 SVGAGI. This CDR3 is built from 15 residues. In DNA, the CDR3 is TGTGCCAGCAGCCCCCGGCCAGGTACCACAGATACGCAGTATTTT. The encoded protein is CASSPRPGTTDTQYF.

This clone was counted a single time. The V gene is TRBV5-1, the J gene TRBJ2-5, with 7 bases fitting TRBD1. Germline V lookup: CDR1 SGHRS, CDR2 YFSETQ. This CDR3 contains 14 residues. J lost 1 base, V lost 2 bases, and 2 bases had no gene match. CDR3 DNA sequence: TGCGCCAGCAGCTTCGGGACAGTCCAAGAGACCCAGTACTTC. This codes for CASSFGTVQETQYF.

V gene TRBV2 combines with J gene TRBJ2-7; D might be TRBD2 (6 bases). CDR3 length equals 16 residues. Trimming removed 6 bases at V and 5 bases at J, with 23 bases between. The germline V gene has CDR1 SNHLY and CDR2 FYNNEI. The chain's CDR3 is CASSGRGSRGRNEQYF. The CDR3 bases are TGTGCCAGCAGCGGCCGGGGGAGTAGGGGCCGGAACGAGCAGTACTTC.

The chain uses TRBV28 and TRBJ2-7, with D perhaps TRBD2 (6 bases). This CDR3 has 14 residues. CDR1 MDHEN and CDR2 SYDVKM come from the germline V gene. Trimming took 3 bases from V and 2 from J, leaving 11 bases between them. The CDR3 is CASSLGGTPYEQYF. CDR3 bases: TGTGCCAGCAGTTTGGGGGGAACTCCCTACGAGCAGTACTTC.

The chain employs TRBV7-9 and TRBJ2-5; 7 bases are a match to TRBD2. Per the germline V gene, CDR1 is SEHNR and CDR2 is FQNEAQ (reference sequence). Trimming at V came to 5 bases and at J to 5 bases, leaving 5 bases not matched to a gene. The CDR3 contains 13 residues. Written as DNA, the CDR3 is TGTGCCAGCAGCCCGACTAGCTCCGAGACCCAGTACTTC. It specifies CASSPTSSETQYF.

V and J are TRBV11-2 and TRBJ2-2, with a weak D call TRBD2 (5 bases). Trimming left V 5 bases short and J 2 bases short, with 18 bases between. Per the germline V gene, CDR1 is SGHAT and CDR2 is FQNNGV. The CDR3 runs to 17 residues. The CDR3 DNA sequence: TGTGCCAGCAGCAATCATCGGGATTCAACTAACACCGGGGAGCTGTTTTTT. This gives the protein CASSNHRDSTNTGELFF.

This clone was seen a handful of times. The J gene is TRBJ2-5, the V gene TRBV19; 14 nucleotides align to TRBD2. The CDR3 covers 15 residues. V shed 5 bases, J shed 7 bases, and the junction held 6 bases outside the gene matches. Germline assignment: CDR1 LNHDA and CDR2 SQIVND (reference sequence). This CDR3 is CASSSGTSGRGTQYF. Written as DNA, the CDR3 is TGTGCCAGTAGTTCCGGGACTAGCGGGAGAGGGACCCAGTACTTC.

V gene TRBV5-4 combines with J gene TRBJ2-2; a weak D match, TRBD1 (6 bases). Germline V gives CDR1 SGHNT, CDR2 YYREEE (reference sequence). This CDR3 contains 13 residues. V gave up 7 bases and J gave up 4 bases, with 11 bases separating them. CDR3 DNA sequence: TGTGCCAGCGCAGGACAGACCACCGGGGAGCTGTTTTTT. It translates to CASAGQTTGELFF.

This chain uses TRBV5-1 with TRBJ1-1; D is unresolved. V dropped 0 bases and J dropped 7 bases, with 13 bases sitting between them. This CDR3 contains 14 residues. Germline V CDR1 and CDR2: SGHRS, YFSETQ. CDR3 sequence reads: CASSLGVAVGEAFF. DNA for the CDR3: TGCGCCAGCAGCTTGGGAGTGGCGGTTGGTGAAGCTTTCTTT.

The rearrangement joins TRBV28 to TRBJ2-7; unclear D gene. Between the trimmed V and J ends, which lost 2 bases and 6 bases, there was a span of 8 bases. The CDR3 is made up of 12 amino acids. CDR1 and CDR2 (germline): MDHEN, SYDVKM. CDR3 coding DNA: TGTGCCAGCAGTTTAGGCCCTCTCGAGCAGTACTTC. Translating gives CASSLGPLEQYF. Full variable domain (remainder filled in from reference TRBV28 and TRBJ2-7): DVKVTQSSRYLVKRTGEKVFLECVQDMDHENMFWYRQDPGLGLRLIYFSYDVKMKEKGDIPEGYSVSREKKERFSLILESASTNQTSMYLCASSLGPLEQYFGPGTRLTVT.

The chain uses TRBV29-1 and TRBJ2-1; 9 positions agree with TRBD2. J lost 8 bases, V lost 7 bases, and 6 bases had no gene match. CDR3 length: 12 residues. Looked up from germline, CDR1 is SQVTM and CDR2 is ANQGSEA. The CDR3 region is CSGSGGGDEQFF. The CDR3 DNA is TGCAGCGGATCGGGCGGGGGGGATGAGCAGTTCTTC.

The chain is built from TRBV27 and TRBJ1-2; 8 positions match TRBD1. Germline assignment: CDR1 MNHEY and CDR2 SMNVEV (reference sequence). J lost 4 bases, V lost 2 bases, and 6 bases had no gene match. The CDR3 has 15 amino acids. CDR3 amino acids: CASSLIPGGAYGYTF. CDR3 bases: TGTGCCAGCAGTTTAATCCCAGGGGGCGCCTATGGCTACACCTTC.

V is TRBV6-4 and J is TRBJ2-3, with D perhaps TRBD2 (6 bases). Germline V gene data show CDR1 as MRHNA and CDR2 as SNTAGT. CDR3 length: 15 amino acids. V was trimmed by 4 bases and J by 4 bases, leaving 15 bases between them. The CDR3 DNA follows: TGTGCCAGCAGTGTCGGGTCGGGAGAGGCAGATACGCAGTATTTT. Protein: CASSVGSGEADTQYF.

Of note for this clone: Other nucleotide sequences from this sample produce the same CDR3. The CDR3 region has the DNA TGTGCCAGCAGTTACCTCCAGGGTCGGAGCACTGAAGCTTTCTTT. This gives the protein CASSYLQGRSTEAFF. The V call is TRBV6-5, the J call TRBJ1-1, with a tentative D call TRBD1 (5 bases). The CDR3 sequence is 15 residues long. Per germline, CDR1 MNHEY and CDR2 SVGAGI. Trimming pared 2 bases from V and 4 bases from J, leaving 14 bases between.

The chain couples TRBV18 to TRBJ2-1; a possible D gene is TRBD1 (5 bases). The germline V and J ends were trimmed by 6 bases and 4 bases, with 22 bases remaining between them. Germline V lookup: CDR1 KGHSH, CDR2 LQKENI. The CDR3 is 17 residues long. The CDR3 DNA is TGTGCCAGCTCCCGGTTTGTACAGGCGAATACATACAATGAGCAGTTCTTC. Translated: CASSRFVQANTYNEQFF.

The chain combines TRBV19 with TRBJ2-1; TRBD2 matches at 10 bases. This CDR3 region has 15 residues. With 1 base clipped from V and 10 bases from J, the junction kept 7 bases outside the gene matches. Germline assignment: CDR1 LNHDA and CDR2 SQIVND (reference sequence). The chain's CDR3 is CASSIGPSGRGEQFF. CDR3 DNA sequence: TGTGCCAGTAGTATAGGTCCTAGCGGGAGAGGGGAGCAGTTCTTC.

The chain combines TRBV6-4 with TRBJ2-7, with TRBD1 matching 7 bases. The CDR3 consists of 14 residues. After removal of 2 bases from V and 2 bases from J, the junction contained 3 bases not matched to a gene. In germline, CDR1 is MRHNA, CDR2 SNTAGT. CDR3 DNA: TGTGCCAGCAGTGACGGGACAGCCACCTACGAGCAGTACTTC. This sequence encodes CASSDGTATYEQYF.

This clone was seen once. This sequence joins TRBV2 and TRBJ2-7; 8 positions match TRBD1. Germline CDR1 reads SNHLY; CDR2 reads FYNNEI. This CDR3 region has 14 residues. Trimming cost V 6 bases and J 3 bases; bases outside gene matches: 7. The CDR3 sequence is CASSGTGDNYEQYF. DNA of the CDR3: TGTGCCAGCAGCGGGACAGGTGACAACTACGAGCAGTACTTC.

This sequence joins TRBV30 and TRBJ2-5; 7 bases fit TRBD1. This CDR3 region has 14 residues. Germline V gene lookup returns CDR1 GTSNPN and CDR2 SVGIG (reference sequence). V shed 2 bases, J shed 5 bases, and the junction held 8 bases outside the gene matches. The CDR3 DNA is TGTGCCTGGAGTCCCTCGACAGGGACGGAGACCCAGTACTTC. Its translation: CAWSPSTGTETQYF.

The chain couples TRBV18 to TRBJ2-7; 8 bases align to TRBD2. V lost 1 base and J lost 6; bases outside the gene matches: 11. CDR3 size: 16 residues. Germline V CDR1 and CDR2: KGHSH, LQKENI. CDR3 loop: CASSPLGRLATGEQYF. The DNA for the CDR3 is TGTGCCAGCTCACCACTAGGACGACTAGCGACTGGCGAGCAGTACTTC.

The chain couples TRBV14 to TRBJ1-1; D remains ambiguous. There are 13 residues in the CDR3. Trimming stripped 4 bases from V and 0 bases from J, with 6 bases between. Looked up from germline, CDR1 is SGHDN and CDR2 is FVKESK. DNA for the CDR3: TGTGCCAGCAGCCCCTCGGTGAACACTGAAGCTTTCTTT. Amino acid sequence: CASSPSVNTEAFF. The full variable domain, with the rest looked up from reference TRBV14 and TRBJ1-1, is EAGVTQFPSHSVIEKGQTVTLRCDPISGHDNLYWYRRVMGKEIKFLLHFVKESKQDESGMPNNRFLAERTGGTYSTLKVQPAELEDSGVYFCASSPSVNTEAFFGQGTRLTVV.

The chain carries TRBV7-2 and TRBJ2-7, with D unclear. Germline assignment: CDR1 SGHTA and CDR2 FQGNSA. The CDR3 loop spans 13 amino acids. The V gene lost 2 bases and the J gene lost 2 bases, with 7 bases spanning the gap. The CDR3 DNA reads TGTGCCAGCAGCTTATCTATAACCTACGAGCAGTACTTC. It is translated as CASSLSITYEQYF.

V and J are TRBV2 and TRBJ1-5, with D uncertain. The CDR3 sequence is 15 residues long. V shed 6 bases and J shed 4 bases, with 16 bases lying between them. Germline loops: CDR1 SNHLY, CDR2 FYNNEI. The chain's CDR3 is CASSPRLEPNQPQHF. DNA of the CDR3: TGTGCCAGCAGCCCTCGGCTAGAGCCTAATCAGCCCCAGCATTTT.

V and J are TRBV11-2 and TRBJ1-1, with D unclear. Germline CDR1 is SGHAT and CDR2 is FQNNGV. CDR3 size: 14 residues. The V gene lost 7 bases and the J gene lost 1 base, with 13 bases spanning the gap. Here the CDR3 reads CASTIRGENTEAFF. CDR3 DNA sequence: TGTGCCAGCACTATCCGGGGAGAGAACACTGAAGCTTTCTTT.

CDR3 protein: CASSGEIADPTYEQYF. The CDR3 coding sequence is TGCGCCAGCAGCGGAGAGATAGCGGACCCTACCTACGAGCAGTACTTC. The V gene is TRBV5-1, the J gene TRBJ2-7; D is perhaps TRBD2 (6 bases). The CDR3 loop spans 16 amino acids. CDR1 is SGHRS, CDR2 YFSETQ, per germline. V dropped 4 bases and J dropped 2 bases, with 19 bases sitting between them.

The chain has TRBV5-1 and TRBJ2-7; 11 positions agree with TRBD2. Germline V CDR1 and CDR2: SGHRS, YFSETQ. The CDR3 sequence is 15 residues long. Trimming took 1 base from V and 4 from J; bases not matched to a gene: 4. In DNA form, the CDR3 reads TGCGCCAGCAGCTTGTTAGCGGGAGGGGAATACGAGCAGTACTTC. Protein sequence: CASSLLAGGEYEQYF. The variable domain in full, completed from reference TRBV5-1 and TRBJ2-7, reads KAGVTQTPRYLIKTRGQQVTLSCSPISGHRSVSWYQQTPGQGLQFLFEYFSETQRNKGNFPGRFSGRQFSNSRSEMNVSTLELGDSALYLCASSLLAGGEYEQYFGPGTRLTVT.

This chain links TRBV5-4 with TRBJ1-2; D is unclear. Germline CDR1 reads SGHNT; CDR2 reads YYREEE (reference sequence). V lost 4 bases, J lost 2 bases, and 12 bases lay in between. This CDR3 comprises 14 residues. CDR3 residues: CASSQTRQNYGYTF. The CDR3 region has the DNA TGTGCCAGCAGCCAAACGCGACAAAACTATGGCTACACCTTC.